Listed below are T cell receptor beta chains from one sample, sequenced in a study of T cell responses to AZD1222 COVID-19 vaccine. This table comes from immunoSEQ multiplex PCR, and its TCRdb copy is limited to in-frame clones, with some not included. Altogether 150,000 to 180,000 clones are present, 90% being singletons, with the ten largest covering about 2%. The sequencing used peripheral blood, collected on day 0 of AZD1222 vaccination. The receptors originated from an adult in good health. The CDR3 runs from the conserved cysteine through the conserved F or W. Each record gives: V gene, J gene, clone size, D gene, CDR3 protein, CDR3 DNA. D genes are given only for firm matches. Not every row has a clone size; where given, it reads once, few, many or a size class.

TRBV7-9	TRBJ2-7	NA	NA	CASSASNYEQYF	TGTGCCAGCAGCGCTTCGAACTACGAGCAGTACTTC
TRBV3-1/TRBV3-2	TRBJ1-5	NA	NA	CASSLDSSRGCHGNQPQHF	TGTGCCAGCAGCCTCGATTCTTCCAGGGGCTGTCACGGCAATCAGCCCCAGCATTTT
TRBV2	TRBJ1-1	NA	TRBD1	CASKGQQNTEAFF	TGTGCCAGCAAGGGACAGCAGAACACTGAAGCTTTCTTT
TRBV9	TRBJ2-5	NA	NA	CASSGGVGLKETQYF	TGTGCCAGCAGCGGAGGGGTAGGACTAAAAGAGACCCAGTACTTC
TRBV5-4	TRBJ2-7	NA	NA	CASSSRGGWEQYF	TGTGCCAGCAGCTCCCGGGGCGGTTGGGAGCAGTACTTC
TRBV5-4	TRBJ2-1	NA	NA	CASSGAYNEQFF	TGTGCCAGCTCGGGAGCCTACAATGAGCAGTTCTTC
TRBV28	TRBJ1-2	NA	NA	CASSLSYLGSYGYTF	TGTGCCAGCAGTTTATCCTACCTGGGGAGCTATGGCTACACCTTC
TRBV7-8	TRBJ1-5	NA	NA	CASSSGQSRGNQPQHF	TGTGCCAGCAGCTCTGGACAATCTCGGGGCAATCAGCCCCAGCATTTT
TRBV28	TRBJ2-7	NA	TRBD1	CASSPLQGVYEQYF	TGTGCCAGCAGCCCCTTACAGGGGGTATACGAGCAGTACTTC
TRBV7-3	TRBJ2-3	NA	TRBD2	CASSRGRGTDTQYF	TGTGCCAGCAGCCGCGGGAGAGGCACAGATACGCAGTATTTT
TRBV4-3	TRBJ1-1	NA	TRBD1	CASSQGRNRGTEAFF	TGCGCCAGCAGCCAAGGACGGAACAGGGGCACTGAAGCTTTCTTT
TRBV21-1	TRBJ1-1	NA	NA	CASSKLVTTGRDPGRAEAFF	TGTGCCAGCAGCAAATTGGTAACGACAGGGAGAGACCCGGGGCGAGCTGAAGCTTTCTTT
TRBV3-1/TRBV3-2	TRBJ1-5	NA	TRBD1	CASSPSWDSPFPSNQPQHF	TGTGCCAGCAGTCCCTCTTGGGACAGCCCGTTTCCCAGCAATCAGCCCCAGCATTTT
TRBV28	TRBJ2-3	NA	NA	CASSPLAEITDTQYF	TGTGCCAGCAGTCCATTAGCGGAAATCACAGATACGCAGTATTTT
TRBV24-1	TRBJ1-2	NA	NA	CATSDSDRPYTF	TGTGCCACCAGTGATTCGGACAGACCCTACACCTTC
TRBV27	TRBJ2-1	NA	TRBD1	CASSPRDRAIRGQFF	TGTGCCAGCAGTCCTCGGGACAGGGCCATTCGAGGGCAGTTCTTC
TRBV4-3	TRBJ2-3	once	NA	CASSQVGGRRTDTQYF	TGCGCCAGCAGCCAAGTTGGCGGGCGGAGGACAGATACGCAGTATTTT
TRBV19	TRBJ2-5	NA	TRBD2	CASSIGGTRDQETQYF	TGTGCCAGTAGTATAGGAGGGACTAGAGACCAGGAGACCCAGTACTTC
TRBV13	TRBJ2-2	NA	NA	CASSLVGGYGGELFF	TGTGCCAGCAGCTTAGTTGGGGGTTATGGCGGGGAGCTGTTTTTT
TRBV29-1	TRBJ2-3	once	NA	CSVRGSLSTDTQYF	TGCAGCGTTCGAGGTAGTTTATCCACAGATACGCAGTATTTT
TRBV20-1	TRBJ2-1	NA	NA	CSASEGYSYNEQFF	TGCAGTGCTAGTGAGGGTTATTCCTACAATGAGCAGTTCTTC
TRBV28	TRBJ1-5	NA	TRBD1	CASRRQGALAQPQHF	TGTGCCAGCAGACGACAGGGGGCTCTCGCTCAGCCCCAGCATTTT
TRBV5-1	TRBJ2-7	once	TRBD1	CASSEGQASSYEQYF	TGCGCCAGCAGCGAGGGACAGGCGAGCTCCTACGAGCAGTACTTC
TRBV15	TRBJ1-2	NA	NA	CATSSPNLGYTF	TGTGCCACCAGCAGCCCGAACCTAGGCTACACCTTC
TRBV7-8	TRBJ1-2	once	TRBD1	CASSSRTGNYGYTF	TGTGCCAGCAGCTCCCGGACAGGGAACTATGGCTACACCTTC
TRBV6-1	TRBJ2-1	NA	TRBD2	CASSDHLAGGMYEQFF	TGTGCCAGCAGTGACCACCTAGCGGGAGGGATGTATGAGCAGTTCTTC
TRBV24-1	TRBJ2-2	NA	TRBD2	CATSDLQPSGSFLNTGELFF	TGTGCCACCAGTGATTTGCAGCCTAGCGGGAGTTTTTTGAACACCGGGGAGCTGTTTTTT
TRBV27	TRBJ2-7	NA	NA	CASSLNPGLPAYEQYF	TGTGCCAGCAGTTTAAACCCGGGACTCCCAGCTTACGAGCAGTACTTC
TRBV12-5	TRBJ2-1	NA	NA	CASGVRGYEQFF	TGTGCTAGTGGCGTTCGAGGGTATGAGCAGTTCTTC
TRBV9	TRBJ1-2	NA	NA	CASSVGNSLNYGYTF	TGTGCCAGCAGCGTAGGAAACAGCCTGAACTATGGCTACACCTTC
TRBV9	TRBJ2-7	once	TRBD1	CASSAQGVSYEQYF	TGTGCCAGCAGCGCACAGGGGGTTTCCTACGAGCAGTACTTC
TRBV30	TRBJ2-2	NA	NA	CAWSTRDVGELFF	TGTGCCTGGAGTACCAGGGATGTCGGGGAGCTGTTTTTT
TRBV27	TRBJ1-1	NA	NA	CASSFTFGGSEAFF	TGTGCCAGCAGTTTTACGTTTGGGGGGAGTGAAGCTTTCTTT
TRBV6-2/TRBV6-3	TRBJ1-1	NA	TRBD1	CASSYERGQWMVNTEAFF	TGTGCCAGCAGTTACGAGAGGGGGCAGTGGATGGTTAACACTGAAGCTTTCTTT
TRBV27	TRBJ2-1	NA	NA	CASVGTTSPIYNEQFF	TGTGCCAGCGTCGGAACCACTAGCCCAATTTACAATGAGCAGTTCTTC
TRBV7-3	TRBJ1-2	NA	NA	CASSLNGGRYGYTF	TGTGCCAGCAGCTTAAATGGGGGTCGGTATGGCTACACCTTC
TRBV3-1/TRBV3-2	TRBJ2-1	NA	NA	CASSPGVISYNEQFF	TGTGCCAGCAGCCCCGGGGTAATCTCCTACAATGAGCAGTTCTTC
TRBV7-9	TRBJ2-2	NA	NA	CASSLGPGDGELFF	TGTGCCAGCAGCTTAGGACCAGGGGACGGGGAGCTGTTTTTT
TRBV19	TRBJ2-1	NA	TRBD2	CASSIDWLAGAHNEQFF	TGTGCCAGTAGTATAGATTGGCTAGCGGGAGCCCACAATGAGCAGTTCTTC
TRBV10-3	TRBJ1-2	once	TRBD1	CAISEPSTGGENYGYTF	TGTGCCATCAGTGAGCCCTCGACAGGGGGTGAGAACTATGGCTACACCTTC
TRBV28	TRBJ1-2	NA	TRBD1	CASSPDRLMGGYTF	TGTGCCAGCAGTCCGGACAGGTTGATGGGAGGCTACACCTTC
TRBV10-3	TRBJ1-1	NA	NA	CAISPGQMAEAFF	TGTGCCATCAGTCCTGGACAGATGGCTGAAGCTTTCTTT
TRBV6-6	TRBJ2-7	NA	TRBD1	CASSYSPGQDTYEQYF	TGTGCCAGCAGTTACTCGCCGGGACAGGACACCTACGAGCAGTACTTC
TRBV15	TRBJ1-2	NA	NA	CASSSSHSNGYTF	TGTGCCAGTTCTTCTAGTCACTCGAATGGCTACACCTTC
TRBV15	TRBJ2-1	NA	NA	CATSRDHRLVYNEQFF	TGTGCCACCAGCAGAGATCACCGACTAGTCTACAATGAGCAGTTCTTC
TRBV4-2	TRBJ2-7	NA	NA	CASPYKAKNRSFTDEQYF	TGTGCCAGTCCATATAAGGCGAAGAATCGGAGTTTTACCGACGAGCAGTACTTC
TRBV28	TRBJ2-7	once	NA	CASSFTVGHEQYF	TGTGCCAGCAGCTTCACAGTGGGGCACGAGCAGTACTTC
TRBV4-1	TRBJ2-2	NA	NA	CASSRGVAVLATGELFF	TGCGCCAGCAGCCGGGGGGTTGCGGTACTGGCCACCGGGGAGCTGTTTTTT
TRBV2	TRBJ1-1	NA	TRBD1	CASMDRAGTEAFF	TGTGCCAGCATGGACAGGGCTGGTACTGAAGCTTTCTTT
TRBV18	TRBJ1-5	NA	TRBD1	CASSQLGQDYNQPQHF	TGTGCCAGCTCACAGCTCGGACAGGACTACAATCAGCCCCAGCATTTT
TRBV3-1/TRBV3-2	TRBJ2-5	NA	TRBD2	CASNLAGVETQYF	TGTGCCAGCAACTTAGCGGGAGTGGAGACCCAGTACTTC
TRBV7-8	TRBJ1-5	once	NA	CASSLSGFNQPQHF	TGTGCCAGCAGCCTTTCGGGGTTCAATCAGCCCCAGCATTTT
TRBV4-3	TRBJ2-7	NA	TRBD2	CASSQALAGAYEQYF	TGCGCCAGCAGCCAGGCCCTAGCGGGAGCCTACGAGCAGTACTTC